The clone carrying this T cell receptor beta chain was seen a handful of times. Its antigen is not identified. Germline CDR1 is SNHLY and CDR2 is FYNNEI. This CDR3 is built from 13 residues. Between the trimmed V and J ends, which lost 8 bases and 0 bases, there was a span of 11 bases. Through template switching, a universal primer site was introduced, and the cDNA contained unique molecular identifiers. Using its own MiXCR run on the 5' RACE reads, TCRdb lists one record per CDR3 protein. The sample contains about 900,000 distinct CDR3 sequences, over 9% of which appear only once. This entry comes from a study of identical twins. Overall study findings and caveats: The authors noted that invariant MAIT and iNKT cells could partly confound zero-insertion analyses. Fewer insertions were carried by abundant cord blood beta clonotypes, but none was seen in memory repertoires.

Donors were all healthy Caucasians. The same data also went into a second study, on yellow fever vaccine responses in identical twins.

This chain uses TRBV2 with TRBJ2-7; D gene uncertain. The sample consisted of PBMCs. The receptor was isolated from a woman under 30 in good health. The CDR3 region is CASESDGSYEQYF. CDR3 coding DNA: TGTGCCAGCGAAAGCGACGGCTCCTACGAGCAGTACTTC. Filled out from reference TRBV2 and TRBJ2-7, the complete variable domain reads EPEVTQTPSHQVTQMGQEVILRCVPISNHLYFYWYRQILGQKVEFLVSFYNNEISEKSEIFDDQFSVERPDGSNFTLKIRSTKLEDSAMYFCASESDGSYEQYFGPGTRLTVT.